This T cell receptor (beta chain) was sequenced in a study of control samples from healthy donors and cancer patients. Germline-derived CDR1 and CDR2 are MNHEY and SMNVEV (reference sequence). Trimming removed 4 bases from V and 0 bases from J, with 18 bases in between. This CDR3 comprises 17 residues. The table came from immunoSEQ multiplex PCR; TCRdb's copy has only in-frame clones and leaves some out. The sample lists about 120,000 clones, approximately 84% seen once, with more than 1.5% in the top ten. The chain joins TRBV27 to TRBJ1-1, with D possibly being TRBD1 (5 bases). The sequence was obtained from a man aged 18 to 29 in good health. Sequenced: blood. The CDR3 spells CASSSVWVDSMNTEAFF. The CDR3, as DNA: TGTGCCAGCAGTTCCGTCTGGGTTGACAGCATGAACACTGAAGCTTTCTTT.